The T cell receptor (beta chain) under discussion was sequenced for a study of Ad26.COV2.S vaccination and SARS-CoV-2 variants. General study points: The placebo group had lower spike-specific TCR breadth than the vaccine recipients did.

Only in-frame clones appear in the TCRdb table, and some are missing; sequencing was by immunoSEQ multiplex PCR. This table holds 300,000 to 450,000 clones, 92% found once. J gave up 1 base and V 5 bases, and 6 bases lay outside the gene matches. Germline-derived CDR1 and CDR2 are PRHDT and FYEKMQ (reference sequence). The CDR3 covers 16 residues. As to this clone: Its specificity is unknown.

The sample consisted of peripheral blood, taken after recovery from COVID-19. This chain joins TRBV13 and TRBJ2-3; 10 bases align to TRBD2. This TCR came from a human donor who had recovered from COVID-19. The CDR3 coding sequence is TGTGCCAGCAGCCCGCCCGGGACTAGCGGCACAGATACGCAGTATTTT. It is translated as CASSPPGTSGTDTQYF.